The T cell receptor beta chain under discussion was sequenced for a study of technical replicates of blood from a few donors (dated 2017 in TCRdb). Inclusive of the bounding cysteine and phenylalanine, the CDR3 is 17 residues long. The entry retains the CDR3 DNA only, 51 bases that are in frame from base 1. Trimmed from V: 1 base; trimmed from J: 3 bases; junction bases lacking a gene match: 7. As encoded in the germline V gene, CDR1 is LGHNA while CDR2 is YNFKEQ. About this clone itself: Its antigen remains unidentified. No much larger clone is present one base from it, and per-base qualities are unavailable.

The library was made by the immunoSEQ multiplex PCR assay. The clones in this table, taken by TCRdb from immuneACCESS, are in-frame only. Not every clone is retained; where verified, under half of the shortfall comes from an unresolved V gene, and the cause of the rest is unknown. The sample table shows approximately 79,000 clones, and more than 85% are seen once. Around 0.38% of the sample lies in the top ten. Recombination linked TRBV4-2 to TRBJ2-1, with 9 bases aligning to TRBD2. The sequenced material came from T cells isolated from PBMCs. The receptor was derived from a human donor in good health. The CDR3 corresponds to CASSQGPATSGYNEQFF. Here is the DNA: TGTGCCAGCAGCCAAGGTCCCGCGACTAGCGGCTACAATGAGCAGTTCTTC.